The 27 T cell receptor beta chains presented below share a single source sample, sequenced in a study of identifying expanded T cells in peripheral blood. Generated by immunoSEQ multiplex PCR, the TCRdb table keeps only in-frame clones and is missing some. The sample includes approximately 110,000 clones, about 87% seen only once; the top ten take about 7.7%. Sequenced input: blood. These TCRs come from a person aged 18 to 75 in good health.

The V and J genes are TRBV5-5 and TRBJ2-1, with TRBD2 as a possible D gene (5 bases). The CDR3 runs 11 residues. CDR1 and CDR2 (germline): SGHKS, YYEKEE (reference sequence). Between the trimmed V and J ends, which lost 2 bases and 10 bases, there was a span of 7 bases. The CDR3 DNA follows: TGTGCCAGCAGCTTTGGGAGCGAGCAGTTCTTC. Its protein product is CASSFGSEQFF.

On this clone: The junction does not match germline at one end; this may be a read error. The V gene is TRBV5-1, the J gene TRBJ1-1; D is unclear. The CDR3 is made up of 14 amino acids. Germline CDR1 reads SGHRS; CDR2 reads YFSETQ. The CDR3 sequence: CASSQETGVTEAFF. The CDR3 nucleotides read TGCGCAAGCAGCCAAGAGACGGGAGTCACTGAAGCTTTCTTT.

In DNA, the CDR3 is TGTGCCAGCAGCACGATGGGGGGTCTAGCGGGCCAAGAGACCCAGTACTTC. Protein sequence: CASSTMGGLAGQETQYF. The genes are TRBV7-9 and TRBJ2-5; TRBD2 agrees at 8 bases. This CDR3 contains 17 residues. J lost 1 base, V lost 5 bases, and 12 bases had no gene match. Looked up from germline, CDR1 is SEHNR and CDR2 is FQNEAQ (reference sequence).

The chain's CDR3 is CSVDNGSRGGGYTF. The DNA for the CDR3 is TGCAGCGTTGACAATGGGTCCAGGGGCGGAGGCTACACCTTC. This chain joins TRBV29-1 and TRBJ1-2; tentatively, D is TRBD1 (6 bases). The CDR3 extends over 14 amino acids. Germline V gene lookup returns CDR1 SQVTM and CDR2 ANQGSEA. V was cut by 3 bases and J by 8 bases, with 19 bases left in between.

The J gene is TRBJ2-2, the V gene TRBV7-2; 8 positions agree with TRBD2. The CDR3 covers 15 residues. Germline CDR1 reads SGHTA; CDR2 reads FQGNSA. J lost 4 bases, V lost 5 bases, and 6 bases had no gene match. CDR3 sequence reads: CASSPGLARTGELFF. CDR3 nucleotide sequence: TGTGCCAGCAGCCCCGGACTAGCTCGCACCGGGGAGCTGTTTTTT.

This rearrangement joins TRBV10-1 to TRBJ2-5, with D unclear. The V end was cut by 3 bases, the J end by 5 bases, with 4 bases between. Germline CDR1 and CDR2: WNHNN and SYGVQD (reference sequence). The CDR3 extends over 11 amino acids. CDR3 DNA sequence: TGCGCCAGCAGTGATGGGGAGACCCAGTACTTC. Its protein product is CASSDGETQYF.

The CDR3 spells CASSQEGAGWSDTQYF. CDR3 nucleotides: TGTGCCAGCAGCCAGGAGGGGGCCGGGTGGTCAGATACGCAGTATTTT. The chain combines TRBV5-6 with TRBJ2-3; D is perhaps TRBD1 (7 bases). The germline V and J ends were trimmed by 4 bases and 4 bases, with 19 bases remaining between them. The CDR3 consists of 16 residues. Germline V lookup: CDR1 SGHDT, CDR2 YYEEEE. Complete variable domain (other parts from reference TRBV5-6 and TRBJ2-3): DAGVTQSPTHLIKTRGQQVTLRCSPKSGHDTVSWYQQALGQGPQFIFQYYEEEERQRGNFPDRFSGHQFPNYSSELNVNALLLGDSALYLCASSQEGAGWSDTQYFGPGTRLTVL.

V and J are TRBV9 and TRBJ1-1; 8 positions match TRBD1. V trimming: 4 bases; J trimming: 4 bases; junction bases outside the gene matches: 6. The CDR3 spans 14 residues. Germline V gene data show CDR1 as SGDLS and CDR2 as YYNGEE. CDR3 sequence: CASSYTGGGTEAFF. CDR3 bases: TGTGCCAGCAGCTACACAGGGGGTGGCACTGAAGCTTTCTTT.

V usage is TRBV18 and J usage is TRBJ1-2; unclear D gene. V lost 0 bases and J 6 bases, leaving 14 bases between the germline ends. Germline lookup yields CDR1 KGHSH and CDR2 LQKENI. The CDR3 is 15 amino acids. CDR3 in amino acids: CASSPPETYRHGYTF. Written as DNA, the CDR3 is TGTGCCAGCTCACCACCGGAAACCTACCGTCATGGCTACACCTTC.

The CDR3 nucleotides are TGTGCCAGCAAACGACAGGGAGGGAACACTGAAGCTTTCTTT. Translating it yields CASKRQGGNTEAFF. The chain joins TRBV28 to TRBJ1-1; TRBD1 matches 7 bases. There are 14 residues in the CDR3. Germline CDR1 is MDHEN and CDR2 is SYDVKM. V shed 7 bases, J shed 1 base, and the junction held 6 bases outside the gene matches. The variable domain in full, with the rest retrieved from reference TRBV28 and TRBJ1-1, is DVKVTQSSRYLVKRTGEKVFLECVQDMDHENMFWYRQDPGLGLRLIYFSYDVKMKEKGDIPEGYSVSREKKERFSLILESASTNQTSMYLCASKRQGGNTEAFFGQGTRLTVV.

The chain recombines TRBV6-1 with TRBJ2-7, with TRBD1 as a possible D gene (5 bases). The germline V gene encodes CDR1 MNHNS and CDR2 SASEGT. The V end was cut by 1 base, the J end by 0 bases, with 13 bases between. The CDR3 runs to 16 residues. The CDR3 DNA follows: TGTGCCAGCAGTGAAGTTATGGGGCGCCCCTCCTACGAGCAGTACTTC. It yields the protein CASSEVMGRPSYEQYF.

The rearrangement uses TRBV5-5 and TRBJ2-7; perhaps TRBD2 as D (5 bases). The germline V and J ends were trimmed by 5 bases and 2 bases, with 17 bases remaining between them. Per germline, CDR1 SGHKS and CDR2 YYEKEE (reference sequence). There are 15 residues in the CDR3. The CDR3 is CASRQTRGPTYEQYF. In DNA, the CDR3 is TGTGCCAGCAGACAAACCAGAGGGCCGACCTACGAGCAGTACTTC.

This rearrangement joins TRBV11-2 to TRBJ1-4, with TRBD1 as a possible D gene (6 bases). With 5 bases removed from V and 5 bases from J, the gap between germline ends came to 9 bases. Germline V gene sequence: CDR1 SGHAT, CDR2 FQNNGV. There are 13 residues in the CDR3. The chain's CDR3 is CASSRQENEKLFF. CDR3 DNA sequence: TGTGCCAGCAGCCGACAGGAGAATGAAAAACTGTTTTTT.

J is TRBJ2-7 and V is TRBV10-3; D ambiguous. V lost 0 bases, J lost 3 bases, and 3 bases lay in between. The germline CDR1 and CDR2 sequences are ENHRY and SYGVKD. The CDR3 covers 12 residues. The CDR3 sequence is CAISESSYEQYF. The CDR3 DNA follows: TGTGCCATCAGTGAGTCGAGCTACGAGCAGTACTTC.

This sequence joins TRBV2 and TRBJ1-5; no definite D call. V was clipped by 4 bases and J by 5 bases, with 6 bases between them. This CDR3 is 12 amino acids long. Germline V gene sequence: CDR1 SNHLY, CDR2 FYNNEI. The CDR3 DNA reads as TGTGCCAGCAGTGCCGGGGATCAGCCCCAGCATTTT. Translating it yields CASSAGDQPQHF.

This rearrangement joins TRBV6-1 to TRBJ2-7, with 13 bases aligning to TRBD2. V shed 3 bases, J shed 3 bases, and the junction held 5 bases outside the gene matches. Germline CDR1 MNHNS, CDR2 SASEGT. This CDR3 has 16 residues. DNA of the CDR3: TGTGCCAGCAGTGATTCCGGGACTAGCGGGATCTACGAGCAGTACTTC. Amino acids: CASSDSGTSGIYEQYF.

The rearrangement links TRBV10-3 to TRBJ2-3; D might be TRBD1 or TRBD2, each matching 5 bases. Looked up from germline, CDR1 is ENHRY and CDR2 is SYGVKD. The CDR3 runs to 16 residues. Trimming cost V 4 bases and J 2 bases, with 16 bases left between them. CDR3 amino acids: CAISADSGGNTDTQYF. In DNA, the CDR3 is TGTGCCATCAGTGCAGACAGCGGTGGAAACACAGATACGCAGTATTTT.

The V gene is TRBV7-7, the J gene TRBJ2-1; 15 bases are shared with TRBD2. This CDR3 is built from 17 residues. V lost 5 bases, J lost 7 bases, and 9 bases stayed unmatched. Germline-derived CDR1 and CDR2 are SSHAT and FNYEAQ (reference sequence). CDR3 DNA sequence: TGTGCCAGCAGCGATGGGACCGGGACTAGCGGGAGGAATGAGCAGTTCTTC. Its translation is CASSDGTGTSGRNEQFF.

This rearrangement joins TRBV7-2 to TRBJ1-5; no definite D call. Between the trimmed V and J ends, which lost 1 base and 10 bases, there was a span of 8 bases. CDR1 is SGHTA and CDR2 is FQGNSA in the germline V gene. The CDR3 sequence is 12 residues long. CDR3 amino acids: CASSLDNGPQHF. The CDR3 bases are TGTGCCAGCAGCTTAGATAACGGACCCCAGCATTTT.

The V and J genes are TRBV13 and TRBJ2-7; D is possibly TRBD1 or TRBD2 (6 bases each). The ends were cut back, 0 bases at V and 3 bases at J, with 12 bases in the middle. This CDR3 spans 15 amino acids. The germline gives CDR1 PRHDT, CDR2 FYEKMQ (reference sequence). The CDR3 here is CASSLGSGGHYEQYF. The DNA of the CDR3 is TGTGCCAGCAGCTTAGGCTCCGGGGGCCACTACGAGCAGTACTTC.

The chain is built from TRBV5-1 and TRBJ2-7; 10 positions match TRBD1. This CDR3 has 15 residues. Germline-derived CDR1 and CDR2 are SGHRS and YFSETQ. Losses at the gene ends were 4 bases for V and 6 bases for J; bases not matched to a gene: 10. As DNA, the CDR3 is TGCGCCAGCAGCCCAGGACAGGGGGGGCCTTCCGAGCAGTACTTC. The encoded protein is CASSPGQGGPSEQYF.

The CDR3 region is CAISDRGLAGGVETQYF. CDR3 DNA: TGTGCCATCAGTGACCGTGGACTAGCGGGGGGTGTGGAGACCCAGTACTTC. The chain uses TRBV10-3 and TRBJ2-5; 14 bases line up with TRBD2. Germline values: CDR1 ENHRY, CDR2 SYGVKD. With 3 bases clipped from V and 5 bases from J, the junction kept 8 bases outside the gene matches. This CDR3 has 17 amino acids.

This clone appeared once. This chain links TRBV14 with TRBJ1-1; possible D gene TRBD1, 5 bases. Trimming shortened V by 5 bases and J by 8 bases, and 15 bases separated the two germline ends. Germline V gene sequence: CDR1 SGHDN, CDR2 FVKESK. The CDR3 has 13 residues. The DNA for the CDR3 is TGTGCCAGCAGCGCCGACAGTACCGCGGAAGCTTTCTTT. The encoded protein is CASSADSTAEAFF. The full variable domain, with the rest looked up from reference TRBV14 and TRBJ1-1, is EAGVTQFPSHSVIEKGQTVTLRCDPISGHDNLYWYRRVMGKEIKFLLHFVKESKQDESGMPNNRFLAERTGGTYSTLKVQPAELEDSGVYFCASSADSTAEAFFGQGTRLTVV.

About this clone: This CDR3 is also generated by other DNA sequences in the sample. J is TRBJ1-6 and V is TRBV7-2; D gene uncertain. V lost 3 bases and J lost 10, with 10 bases in between. CDR3 length equals 13 residues. Germline V lookup: CDR1 SGHTA, CDR2 FQGNSA. The CDR3 DNA reads TGTGCCAGCAGCTTTAATAGGAACTCACCCCTCCACTTT. Amino acids: CASSFNRNSPLHF.

A single count supports this clone. The V gene is TRBV6-1, the J gene TRBJ2-7; D unclear. The V gene's germline CDR1 is MNHNS and CDR2 SASEGT. V lost 3 bases, J lost 6 bases, and 9 bases lay in between. This CDR3 has 12 amino acids. CDR3 protein: CASSDIGFEQYF. CDR3 DNA sequence: TGTGCCAGCAGTGATATTGGGTTCGAGCAGTACTTC.

The chain has TRBV10-3 and TRBJ1-2; D may be TRBD1 (5 bases). CDR3 length: 13 amino acids. The V end was cut by 11 bases, the J end by 2 bases, with 15 bases between. CDR1 is ENHRY, CDR2 SYGVKD, per germline. In nucleotides, the CDR3 is TGTGCCTCCACAAATGCAGGGAACTATGGCTACACCTTC. Its translation is CASTNAGNYGYTF.

This clone was counted a single time. The rearrangement uses TRBV19 and TRBJ2-3; D might be TRBD2 (7 bases). Germline CDR1 reads LNHDA; CDR2 reads SQIVND (reference sequence). This CDR3 has 16 residues. Trimming removed 3 bases from V and 5 bases from J, with 18 bases in between. This CDR3 is CASSIPYGGGGDTQYF. The CDR3, as DNA: TGTGCCAGTAGTATTCCGTACGGGGGAGGGGGAGATACGCAGTATTTT.